Presented here are 28 T cell receptor beta chains from one specimen sequenced in a study of T-cell memory formation after mild COVID-19. TCRdb redid the calling of the 5' RACE reads with MiXCR, one entry per CDR3 protein. This table has a few hundred thousand distinct CDR3 sequences, about a fifth appearing once. Sequencing was performed on PBMCs or a T cell subset sorted from them (not recorded which). The receptor set was obtained from an adult woman who had mild COVID-19 (a few samples of this study predate the infection). Cell type and time point are not known.

V and J are TRBV29-1 and TRBJ1-2; D possibly corresponds to TRBD1 (6 bases). CDR1 and CDR2 (germline): SQVTM, ANQGSEA. The CDR3 totals 14 residues. Trimming left V 6 bases short and J 7 bases short, with 21 bases between. This chain's CDR3 is CSVGPRGVGGGYTF. In DNA form, the CDR3 reads TGCAGCGTAGGCCCCAGGGGTGTTGGTGGTGGCTACACCTTC. The complete variable domain, with remaining parts taken from reference TRBV29-1 and TRBJ1-2, reads SAVISQKPSRDICQRGTSLTIQCQVDSQVTMMFWYRQQPGQSLTLIATANQGSEATYESGFVIDKFPISRPNLTFSTLTVSNMSPEDSSIYLCSVGPRGVGGGYTFGSGTRLTVV.

This clonotype was found once. The rearrangement joins TRBV9 to TRBJ1-2; D gene uncertain. CDR3 length equals 15 residues. V lost 4 bases, J lost 4 bases, and 17 bases lay in between. Per the germline V gene, CDR1 is SGDLS and CDR2 is YYNGEE. The CDR3 DNA reads TGTGCCAGCAGCCCCAACTCGGGAGGGATCTATGGCTACACCTTC. It translates to CASSPNSGGIYGYTF.

The rearrangement joins TRBV6-6 to TRBJ2-1; D uncertain. Germline CDR1 MNHNY, CDR2 SVGAGI (reference sequence). The CDR3 consists of 12 residues. The V and J ends lost 4 bases and 9 bases respectively, with 10 bases between them. For the CDR3, the DNA is TGTGCCAGCAGTTTTTCCCCGGTTGAGCAGTTCTTC. Translating it yields CASSFSPVEQFF.

The chain combines TRBV5-1 with TRBJ2-3; D gene ambiguous. Trimming removed 1 base from V and 2 bases from J, with 11 bases in between. Germline lookup yields CDR1 SGHRS and CDR2 YFSETQ. This CDR3 comprises 15 residues. CDR3 bases: TGCGCCAGCAGCTTGAGTACAAGCCTCACAGATACGCAGTATTTT. Translating gives CASSLSTSLTDTQYF.

In its sample, this clonotype was seen a few times. This chain uses TRBV12-3 or TRBV12-4 with TRBJ2-7, with D tentatively TRBD1 or TRBD2 (5 bases each). This CDR3 region has 15 residues. V lost 6 bases and J 0 bases, leaving 15 bases between the germline ends. CDR3 protein: CASREDSGGSYEQYF. The DNA for the CDR3 is TGTGCCAGCAGGGAAGACAGTGGGGGCTCCTACGAGCAGTACTTC.

The J gene is TRBJ2-7, the V gene TRBV5-4; the D is unclear. Trimming shortened V by 4 bases and J by 0 bases, and 11 bases separated the two germline ends. CDR1 is SGHNT and CDR2 is YYREEE in the germline V gene (reference sequence). The CDR3 has 14 residues. This chain's CDR3 is CASSPDGSSYEQYF. DNA of the CDR3: TGTGCCAGCAGCCCGGACGGAAGCTCCTACGAGCAGTACTTC. The variable domain in full, with the rest retrieved from reference TRBV5-4 and TRBJ2-7, is ETGVTQSPTHLIKTRGQQVTLRCSSQSGHNTVSWYQQALGQGPQFIFQYYREEENGRGNFPPRFSGLQFPNYSSELNVNALELDDSALYLCASSPDGSSYEQYFGPGTRLTVT.

This clonotype turned up a few times. J is TRBJ2-7 and V is TRBV7-9; D ambiguous. Deletions cut 4 bases from V and 5 bases from J, with 9 bases between. Germline loops: CDR1 SEHNR, CDR2 FQNEAQ (reference sequence). The CDR3 has 12 amino acids. The CDR3 sequence is CASSSLSNEQYF. The DNA of the CDR3 is TGTGCCAGCAGCTCCTTGTCAAACGAGCAGTACTTC.

The V call is TRBV6-5, the J call TRBJ2-2; no clear D. V was cut by 8 bases and J by 1 base, with 14 bases left in between. The CDR3 sequence is 15 residues long. The germline V gene has CDR1 MNHEY and CDR2 SVGAGI. CDR3 amino acids: CASGTPALNTGELFF. CDR3 in DNA: TGTGCCAGCGGAACGCCCGCCTTGAACACCGGGGAGCTGTTTTTT.

The chain recombines TRBV28 with TRBJ2-7; 7 bases align to TRBD1. The V and J ends lost 5 bases and 4 bases, in that order; junction bases with no gene match: 5. The CDR3 spans 13 residues. Germline V lookup: CDR1 MDHEN, CDR2 SYDVKM. The CDR3 protein is CASSNRGSYEQYF. CDR3 coding DNA: TGTGCCAGCAGTAACAGGGGTAGTTACGAGCAGTACTTC.

V and J are TRBV5-1 and TRBJ1-1; D is perhaps TRBD1 (5 bases). Trimming took off 4 bases at V and 2 bases at J, with 12 bases between the two ends. Germline CDR1 is SGHRS and CDR2 is YFSETQ. The CDR3 sequence is 14 residues long. The DNA for the CDR3 is TGCGCCAGCAGCCCCAGGGAGGTAAACACTGAAGCTTTCTTT. Translating it yields CASSPREVNTEAFF.

This clonotype showed up many times. The chain recombines TRBV12-3 or TRBV12-4 with TRBJ2-4; D assignment may be TRBD1 or TRBD2 (5 bases each). The CDR3 has 15 residues. Between the trimmed V and J ends, which lost 1 base and 1 base, there was a span of 8 bases. CDR3 nucleotide sequence: TGTGCCAGCAGTTTAGGGGGGACGGCCAAAAACATTCAGTACTTC. Translated, it gives CASSLGGTAKNIQYF.

The chain combines TRBV20-1 with TRBJ1-3; D perhaps matches TRBD1 (6 bases). From germline, CDR1 is DFQATT and CDR2 SNEGSKA (reference sequence). With 6 bases removed from V and 0 bases from J, the gap between germline ends came to 15 bases. The CDR3 is made up of 15 amino acids. The DNA of the CDR3 is TGCAGTGCCAGCAGGGGTTTGGGCTCTGGAAACACCATATATTTT. This gives the protein CSASRGLGSGNTIYF.

The genes are TRBV19 and TRBJ1-5; 7 bases match TRBD1. CDR1 and CDR2 (germline): LNHDA, SQIVND (reference sequence). The CDR3 consists of 15 residues. V shed 6 bases and J 0 bases; nucleotides not matched to a gene: 5. The CDR3 nucleotides are TGTGCCAGTAGGTCCGACAGGGTTAGCAATCAGCCCCAGCATTTT. Translating it yields CASRSDRVSNQPQHF.

This clonotype was seen repeatedly, ten times or more. The chain links TRBV30 to TRBJ2-2; D possibly matches TRBD1 or TRBD2 (5 bases each). Germline values: CDR1 GTSNPN, CDR2 SVGIG (reference sequence). This CDR3 contains 15 residues. V was cut by 0 bases and J by 0 bases, with 8 bases left in between. The CDR3 nucleotides read TGTGCCTGGAGTGTAGGGACGCCGAACACCGGGGAGCTGTTTTTT. This gives the protein CAWSVGTPNTGELFF.

The chain combines TRBV24-1 with TRBJ1-2; no firm D call. CDR1 and CDR2 from the germline V gene are KGHDR and SFDVKD. Trimming took off 1 base at V and 5 bases at J, with 10 bases between the two ends. The CDR3 length is 14 residues. The CDR3 DNA reads as TGTGCCACCAGTGATTTTTTGCAGAATTATGGCTACACCTTC. Translated, it gives CATSDFLQNYGYTF.

The chain couples TRBV6-1 to TRBJ1-1; D remains ambiguous. V was trimmed by 7 bases and J by 0 bases, leaving 6 bases between them. CDR3 length equals 12 residues. Germline CDR1 reads MNHNS; CDR2 reads SASEGT. The CDR3 is CASIWLNTEAFF. CDR3 sequence (DNA): TGTGCCAGCATATGGTTGAACACTGAAGCTTTCTTT.

In this sample, this clonotype turned up a few times. The V gene is TRBV7-8, the J gene TRBJ2-7, with 9 bases that match TRBD2. The CDR3 loop spans 16 amino acids. The V gene end was trimmed by 1 base and the J gene end by 0 bases; junction bases not matched to a gene: 4. CDR1 and CDR2 (germline): SGHVS, FQNEAQ. The CDR3 is CASSLVSSGISYEQYF. CDR3 coding DNA: TGTGCCAGCAGCTTAGTGTCTAGCGGGATCTCCTACGAGCAGTACTTC.

The chain couples TRBV2 to TRBJ1-1, with D possibly matching TRBD1 (5 bases). V was shortened by 7 bases and J by 6 bases, with 12 bases between the two germline ends. This CDR3 region has 12 residues. The germline V gene has CDR1 SNHLY and CDR2 FYNNEI. This chain's CDR3 is CASKERGPEAFF. The CDR3 DNA sequence: TGTGCCAGCAAAGAGAGGGGCCCTGAAGCTTTCTTT.

This clonotype showed up just a few times. The chain combines TRBV4-1 with TRBJ1-4; D uncertain. This CDR3 has 17 residues. Trimming took off 0 bases at V and 7 bases at J, with 18 bases between the two ends. Germline V gives CDR1 MGHRA, CDR2 YSYEKL. Here the CDR3 reads CASSQEVVAPGSEKLFF. Written as DNA, the CDR3 is TGCGCCAGCAGCCAAGAAGTGGTAGCTCCTGGAAGTGAAAAACTGTTTTTT.

This clonotype was detected only a few times. This sequence joins TRBV24-1 and TRBJ1-1; the D is unclear. Germline V lookup: CDR1 KGHDR, CDR2 SFDVKD. The germline V and J ends were trimmed by 7 bases and 1 base, with 12 bases remaining between them. CDR3 size: 14 residues. The CDR3 loop is CATRPDPPNTEAFF. CDR3 DNA sequence: TGTGCCACCAGACCCGACCCTCCGAACACTGAAGCTTTCTTT.

In its sample, this clonotype was seen a few times. The chain has TRBV12-3 or TRBV12-4 and TRBJ2-7; D is unresolved. The CDR3 has 14 amino acids. Trimming left V 4 bases short and J 3 bases short, with 13 bases between. This chain's CDR3 is CASSSPDAFYEQYF. CDR3 DNA sequence: TGTGCCAGCAGTTCACCCGACGCTTTCTACGAGCAGTACTTC.

This clonotype was observed at least ten times. The rearrangement joins TRBV7-8 to TRBJ2-1, with 9 bases that match TRBD2. V shed 4 bases, J shed 4 bases, and the junction held 17 bases outside the gene matches. CDR3 size: 19 residues. CDR1 and CDR2 from the germline V gene are SGHVS and FQNEAQ. CDR3 protein: CASSSGRTAGTSLYNEQFF. Here the CDR3 DNA reads TGTGCCAGCAGCTCAGGACGGACTGCCGGGACTAGCCTTTACAATGAGCAGTTCTTC.

The table lists this clonotype with a few counts. In DNA form, the CDR3 reads TGTGCCAGTAGTTCCTACTCGGGCACCTCCTACGAGCAGTACTTC. As protein: CASSSYSGTSYEQYF. The chain couples TRBV19 to TRBJ2-7; D not resolved. Looked up from germline, CDR1 is LNHDA and CDR2 is SQIVND (reference sequence). The V end lost 5 bases, the J end lost 0 bases, and 14 bases lay between the germline ends. The CDR3 contains 15 residues.

This clonotype has a handful of counts. The J gene is TRBJ2-5, the V gene TRBV3-1; perhaps TRBD2 as D (5 bases). This CDR3 contains 13 residues. In germline, CDR1 is LGHDT, CDR2 YNNKEL (reference sequence). The V end lost 3 bases, the J end lost 1 base, and 6 bases lay between the germline ends. This chain's CDR3 is CASSQRAQETQYF. The DNA of the CDR3 is TGTGCCAGCAGCCAGCGGGCCCAAGAGACCCAGTACTTC.

This clonotype occurred a few times. V and J are TRBV11-2 and TRBJ1-1, with D unclear. CDR3 length: 15 amino acids. From germline, CDR1 is SGHAT and CDR2 FQNNGV. Between the trimmed V and J ends, which lost 3 bases and 2 bases, there was a span of 13 bases. The CDR3 sequence: CASSLDFPGNTEAFF. The CDR3 DNA reads as TGTGCCAGCAGCTTGGACTTCCCGGGAAACACTGAAGCTTTCTTT.

The chain carries TRBV12-3 or TRBV12-4 and TRBJ2-7, with 8 bases lining up with TRBD2. V shed 3 bases, J shed 6 bases, and the junction held 10 bases outside the gene matches. The length of the CDR3 is 15 residues. Written as DNA, the CDR3 is TGTGCCAGCAGTTTCGGCGGGGGGCCAGTTGGCGAGCAGTACTTC. Translation gives CASSFGGGPVGEQYF.

This clonotype was picked up many times. The chain has TRBV9 and TRBJ1-1; unclear D gene. The CDR3 extends over 13 amino acids. The V gene lost 3 bases and the J gene lost 0 bases, with 6 bases spanning the gap. Germline-derived CDR1 and CDR2 are SGDLS and YYNGEE. CDR3 DNA: TGTGCCAGCAGCGGACACCTGAACACTGAAGCTTTCTTT. This codes for CASSGHLNTEAFF.

This sequence joins TRBV24-1 and TRBJ2-7; the D gene is possibly TRBD2 (6 bases). The CDR3 runs 13 residues. V lost 10 bases, J lost 3 bases, and 15 bases lay in between. Germline loops: CDR1 KGHDR, CDR2 SFDVKD. In DNA form, the CDR3 reads TGTGCCACAGCCGGGACTTCGGACTACGAGCAGTACTTC. Encoded protein: CATAGTSDYEQYF.